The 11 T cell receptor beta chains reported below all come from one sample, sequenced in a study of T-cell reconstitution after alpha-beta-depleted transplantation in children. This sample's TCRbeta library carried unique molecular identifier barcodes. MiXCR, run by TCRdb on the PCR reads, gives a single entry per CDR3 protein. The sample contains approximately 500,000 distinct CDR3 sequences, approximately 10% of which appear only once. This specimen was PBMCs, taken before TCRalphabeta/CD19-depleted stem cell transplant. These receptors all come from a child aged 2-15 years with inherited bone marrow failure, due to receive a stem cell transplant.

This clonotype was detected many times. CDR3 bases: TGTGCCAGCAGCCAGGACAGGGCGGGGGAAAAACTGTTTTTT. Translated: CASSQDRAGEKLFF. The V gene is TRBV7-2, the J gene TRBJ1-4; TRBD1 agrees at 8 bases. From germline, CDR1 is SGHTA and CDR2 FQGNSA. This CDR3 has 14 residues. V shed 5 bases, J shed 8 bases, and the junction held 7 bases outside the gene matches. The full variable domain, its missing parts supplied by reference TRBV7-2 and TRBJ1-4, is GAGVSQSPSNKVTEKGKDVELRCDPISGHTALYWYRQSLGQGLEFLIYFQGNSAPDKSGLPSDRFSAERTGGSVSTLTIQRTQQEDSAVYLCASSQDRAGEKLFFGSGTQLSVL.

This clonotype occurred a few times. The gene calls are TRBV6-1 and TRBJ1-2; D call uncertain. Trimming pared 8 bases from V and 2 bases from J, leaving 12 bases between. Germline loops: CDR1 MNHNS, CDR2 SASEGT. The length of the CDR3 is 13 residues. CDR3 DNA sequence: TGTGCCAGCGCCCAAGTGAGGAACTATGGCTACACCTTC. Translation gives CASAQVRNYGYTF.

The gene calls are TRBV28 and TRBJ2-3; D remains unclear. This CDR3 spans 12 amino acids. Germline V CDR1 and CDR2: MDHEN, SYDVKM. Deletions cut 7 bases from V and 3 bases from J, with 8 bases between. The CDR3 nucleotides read TGTGCCAGCACCCGCTATACAGATACGCAGTATTTT. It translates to CASTRYTDTQYF.

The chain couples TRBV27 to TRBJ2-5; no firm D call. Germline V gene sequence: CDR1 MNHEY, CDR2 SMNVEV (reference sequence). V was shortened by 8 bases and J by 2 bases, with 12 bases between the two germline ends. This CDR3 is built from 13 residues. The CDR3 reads CASRRADQETQYF. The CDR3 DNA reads TGTGCCAGCCGACGGGCAGATCAAGAGACCCAGTACTTC.

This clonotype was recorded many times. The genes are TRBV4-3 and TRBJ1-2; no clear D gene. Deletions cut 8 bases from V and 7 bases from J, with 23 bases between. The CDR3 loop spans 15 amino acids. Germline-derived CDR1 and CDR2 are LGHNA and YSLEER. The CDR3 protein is CASQEWNIWGTGYTF. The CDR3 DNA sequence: TGCGCCAGCCAAGAATGGAACATATGGGGAACTGGCTACACCTTC.

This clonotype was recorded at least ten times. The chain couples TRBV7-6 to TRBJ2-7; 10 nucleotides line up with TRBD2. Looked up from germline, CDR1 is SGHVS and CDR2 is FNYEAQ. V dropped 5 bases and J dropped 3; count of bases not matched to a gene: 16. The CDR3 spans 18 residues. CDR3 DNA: TGTGCCAGCAGCCGACATATCGCCGGGACTAGCGAATTCTACGAGCAGTACTTC. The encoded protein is CASSRHIAGTSEFYEQYF.

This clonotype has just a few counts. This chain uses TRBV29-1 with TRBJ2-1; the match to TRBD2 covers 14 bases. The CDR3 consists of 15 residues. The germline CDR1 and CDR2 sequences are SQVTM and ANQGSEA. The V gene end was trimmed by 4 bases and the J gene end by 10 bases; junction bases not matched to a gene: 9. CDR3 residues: CSVVPGLAGVREQFF. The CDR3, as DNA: TGCAGCGTTGTACCGGGACTAGCGGGAGTTCGGGAGCAGTTCTTC.

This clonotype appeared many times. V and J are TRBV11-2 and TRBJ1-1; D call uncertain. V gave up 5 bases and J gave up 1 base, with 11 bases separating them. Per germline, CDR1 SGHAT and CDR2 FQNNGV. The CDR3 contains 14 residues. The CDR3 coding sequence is TGTGCCAGCAGCAAATGGGTTCCGAACACTGAAGCTTTCTTT. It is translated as CASSKWVPNTEAFF.

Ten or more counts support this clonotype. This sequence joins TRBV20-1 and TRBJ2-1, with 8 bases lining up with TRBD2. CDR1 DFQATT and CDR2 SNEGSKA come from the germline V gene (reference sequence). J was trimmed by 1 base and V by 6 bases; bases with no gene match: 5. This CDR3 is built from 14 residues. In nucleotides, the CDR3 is TGCAGTGCCGTAGCGGGGACTTCCTACAATGAGCAGTTCTTC. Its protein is CSAVAGTSYNEQFF.

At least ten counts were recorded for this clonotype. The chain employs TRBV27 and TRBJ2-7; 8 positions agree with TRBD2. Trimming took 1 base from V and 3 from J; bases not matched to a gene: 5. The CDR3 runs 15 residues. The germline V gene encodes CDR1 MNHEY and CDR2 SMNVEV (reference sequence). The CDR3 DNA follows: TGTGCCAGCAGTTTATATCCTAGCGGGTTCTACGAGCAGTACTTC. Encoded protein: CASSLYPSGFYEQYF.

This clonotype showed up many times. CDR3 in amino acids: CASSRGPGQGSTNEQFF. The CDR3 DNA follows: TGTGCCAGCAGCCGAGGCCCCGGCCAGGGTAGCACCAATGAGCAGTTCTTC. The V gene is TRBV7-2, the J gene TRBJ2-1; D perhaps matches TRBD1 (5 bases). This CDR3 region has 17 residues. Trimming removed 5 bases from V and 6 bases from J, with 23 bases in between. Germline V CDR1 and CDR2: SGHTA, FQGNSA. Using reference TRBV7-2 and TRBJ2-1 for the parts outside the CDR3, the full variable domain is GAGVSQSPSNKVTEKGKDVELRCDPISGHTALYWYRQSLGQGLEFLIYFQGNSAPDKSGLPSDRFSAERTGGSVSTLTIQRTQQEDSAVYLCASSRGPGQGSTNEQFFGPGTRLTVL.